What follows is one T cell receptor beta chain and its context. Its target is not known. The data are from a study of T cell responses to AZD1222 COVID-19 vaccine. For the study at large: Doses given second, at about 4 or about 12 weeks, were pooled.

General study findings and limits: A reported finding is that nearly half of spike-specific TCRs target unmutated variant regions. Among the donors, most were white British and more were female, and clonal diversity was possibly underestimated. Dominant CD4 TCR responses targeted spike regions 160-218 and 743-854.

TCRdb's table, derived via immunoSEQ multiplex PCR, lists solely in-frame clones and lacks some. The top ten clones hold under 3% of a sample with 100,000 to 120,000 clones, around nine tenths of them seen once. Germline CDR1 reads LGHDT; CDR2 reads YNNKEL (reference sequence). V gave up 5 bases and J gave up 0 bases, with 17 bases separating them. The CDR3 is 16 amino acids. This sample comprised peripheral blood, obtained on day 0 of AZD1222 vaccination. The TCR was taken from an adult in good health. V gene TRBV3-1 (or the pseudogene TRBV3-2) combines with J gene TRBJ2-7; TRBD2 might be the D (6 bases). CDR3 loop: CASSSRDSGNSYEQYF. For the CDR3, the DNA is TGTGCCAGCAGCTCTCGGGATAGCGGAAACTCCTACGAGCAGTACTTC.